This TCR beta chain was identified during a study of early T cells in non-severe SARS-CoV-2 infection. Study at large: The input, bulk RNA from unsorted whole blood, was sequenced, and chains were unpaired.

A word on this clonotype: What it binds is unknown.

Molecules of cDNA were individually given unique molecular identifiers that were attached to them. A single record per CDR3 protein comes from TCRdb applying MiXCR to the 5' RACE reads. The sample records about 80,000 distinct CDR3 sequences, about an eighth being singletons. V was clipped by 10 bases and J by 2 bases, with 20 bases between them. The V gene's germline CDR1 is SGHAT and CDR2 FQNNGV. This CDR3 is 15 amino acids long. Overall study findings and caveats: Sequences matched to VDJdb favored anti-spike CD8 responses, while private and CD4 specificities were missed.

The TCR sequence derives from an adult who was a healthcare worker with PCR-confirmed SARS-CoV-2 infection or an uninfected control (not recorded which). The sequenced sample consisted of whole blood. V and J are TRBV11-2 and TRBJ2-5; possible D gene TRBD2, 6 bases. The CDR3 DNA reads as TGTGCCACGTCCCGGGACTTCCTACTACAAGAGACCCAGTACTTC. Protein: CATSRDFLLQETQYF.